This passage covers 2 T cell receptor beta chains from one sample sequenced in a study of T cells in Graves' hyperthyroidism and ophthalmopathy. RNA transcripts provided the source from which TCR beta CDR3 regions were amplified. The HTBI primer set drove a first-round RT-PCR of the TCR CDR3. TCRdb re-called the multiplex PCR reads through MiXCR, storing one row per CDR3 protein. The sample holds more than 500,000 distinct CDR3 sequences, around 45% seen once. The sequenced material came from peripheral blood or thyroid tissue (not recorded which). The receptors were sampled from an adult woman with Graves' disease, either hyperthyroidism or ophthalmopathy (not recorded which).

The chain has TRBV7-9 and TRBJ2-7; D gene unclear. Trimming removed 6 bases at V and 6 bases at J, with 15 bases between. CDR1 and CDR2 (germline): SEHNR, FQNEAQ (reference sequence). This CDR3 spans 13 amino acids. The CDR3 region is CASRARVAGEQYF. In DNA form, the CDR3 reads TGTGCCAGCAGGGCTAGGGTCGCAGGCGAGCAGTACTTC.

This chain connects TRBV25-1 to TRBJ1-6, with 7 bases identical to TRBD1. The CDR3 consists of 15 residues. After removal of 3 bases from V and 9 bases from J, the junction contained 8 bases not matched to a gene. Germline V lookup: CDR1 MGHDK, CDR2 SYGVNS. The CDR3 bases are TGTGCCAGCAGTGAGCTAGACAGGGAACTTTCACCCCTCCACTTT. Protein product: CASSELDRELSPLHF.